The T cell receptor beta chain described here comes from a study of CXCR3-negative and CXCR3-positive naive CD8 T cells. UMI labels and 5' RACE were used to prepare the TRB cDNA libraries. Reanalyzing the 5' RACE reads, TCRdb keeps one entry per CDR3 protein, without DNA. Its clone listing holds roughly 59,000 distinct CDR3 sequences. A remark on this clonotype: What it binds is not known.

CDR3 length: 12 amino acids. CDR1 and CDR2 from the germline V gene are SQVTM and ANQGSEA. Study observations and caveats: The TRBV-TRBJ usage of naive CXCR3-negative and CXCR3-positive cells was similar, but that of memory cells differed. Compared with CXCR3-negative naive cells, CXCR3-positive naive cells showed more hydrophobic TRB CDR3s. CD5 surface expression was similar among naive subsets, and TCR strength was estimated by inference from TRB CDR3 properties. Both naive subsets had comparably high diversity; memory CD8+ cells much lower.

Naive CD8+ T cells had a CD45RO-CCR7+CD27+CD95- phenotype. The receptor's source is a human donor in good health. Some clones in this sample may be carry-over from other donors' samples. The sample comprised naive CXCR3+ CD8+ T cells from blood. The subset: CD45RO-CCR7+CD27+CD95- naive CD8+ T cells expressing CXCR3 (TNR3+). The chain links TRBV29-1 to TRBJ2-7; TCRdb names TRBD1, which stays unverified in the absence of DNA. The CDR3 is CSVVTGTYEQYF.